This T cell receptor beta chain derives from a study of blood T cells in healthy people across ages. The authors ran a second PCR of about 7 to 11 cycles using a sample-barcoded 5' primer and a J-beta primer mix. Each CDR3 protein is one row after TCRdb ran MiXCR on the 5' RACE reads. The sample carries about 1.6 million distinct CDR3 sequences, about 31% recorded once. Between the trimmed V and J ends, which lost 2 bases and 4 bases, there was a span of 17 bases. CDR1 MNHEY and CDR2 SMNVEV come from the germline V gene (reference sequence). The CDR3 has 16 amino acids. The clonotype was recovered from a woman aged 30 to 39 in good health. The chain has TRBV27 and TRBJ1-1; D not certain. The sample taken for sequencing was blood. CDR3 residues: CASSLVEGLGVTEAFF. CDR3 in DNA: TGTGCCAGCAGTTTAGTGGAAGGGTTGGGTGTCACTGAAGCTTTCTTT.